This T cell receptor beta chain was identified during a study of shared clonotypes between healthy human individuals. Study findings and constraints: The four-donor shared clonotypes exceeded non-shared clonotypes in generation probability, with non-shared ones scoring lower.

Sequencing was performed with immunoSEQ multiplex PCR; in TCRdb, only in-frame clones are kept and a portion is missing. The sample records about 2 million clones, less than 95% being singletons. It was CD45RO-negative cells, positively selected for CCR7, that made up naive CD8 cells, with terminally differentiated effector memory CD45RA+ cells excluded. The study drew its donors from healthy HIV-negative adults without recent acute infections or vaccinations. Nashville, Tennessee was home to all donors, who were Caucasian adults. V was clipped by 0 bases and J by 0 bases, with 9 bases between them. CDR3 length: 15 residues. Germline values: CDR1 MGHRA, CDR2 YSYEKL. Details on this clone: Its antigen is as yet unknown.

Sequencing input: naive CD8+ T cells sorted from blood. This chain joins TRBV4-1 and TRBJ2-7; D uncertain. The receptor was isolated from a man between 18 and 29 years old in good health. CDR3 nucleotide sequence: TGCGCCAGCAGCCAAGAGCTAGGAACCTCCTACGAGCAGTACTTC. Protein: CASSQELGTSYEQYF.